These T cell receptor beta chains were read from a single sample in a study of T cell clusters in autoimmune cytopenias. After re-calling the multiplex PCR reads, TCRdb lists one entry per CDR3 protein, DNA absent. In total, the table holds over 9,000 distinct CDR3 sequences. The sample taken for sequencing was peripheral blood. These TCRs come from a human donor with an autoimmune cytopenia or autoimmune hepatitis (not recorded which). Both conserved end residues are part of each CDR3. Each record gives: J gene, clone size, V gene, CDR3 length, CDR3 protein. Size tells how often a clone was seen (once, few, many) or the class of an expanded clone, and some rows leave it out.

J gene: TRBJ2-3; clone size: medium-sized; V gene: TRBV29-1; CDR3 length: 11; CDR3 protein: CSFGTPDTQYF
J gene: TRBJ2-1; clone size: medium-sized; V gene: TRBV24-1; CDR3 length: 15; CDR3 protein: CATSEASGGYNEQFF
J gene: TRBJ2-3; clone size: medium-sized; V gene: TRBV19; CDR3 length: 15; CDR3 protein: CASSILARGRDTQYF
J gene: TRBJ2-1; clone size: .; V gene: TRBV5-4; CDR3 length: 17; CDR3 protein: CASSGGGPSGGVNEQFF
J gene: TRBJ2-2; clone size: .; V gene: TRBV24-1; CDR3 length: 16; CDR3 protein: CATSDLGGGDTGELFF
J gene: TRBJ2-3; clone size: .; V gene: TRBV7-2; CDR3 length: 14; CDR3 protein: CASSPDRGTDTQYF
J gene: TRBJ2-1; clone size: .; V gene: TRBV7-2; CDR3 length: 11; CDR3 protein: CASSFSDEQFF
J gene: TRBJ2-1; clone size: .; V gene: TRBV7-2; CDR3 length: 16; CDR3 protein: CASSLVPSGVYNEQFF
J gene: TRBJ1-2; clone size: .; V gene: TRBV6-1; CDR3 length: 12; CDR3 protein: CASTTGLMGYTF
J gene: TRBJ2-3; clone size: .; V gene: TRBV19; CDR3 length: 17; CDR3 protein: CASSIIRAGGRGDTQYF
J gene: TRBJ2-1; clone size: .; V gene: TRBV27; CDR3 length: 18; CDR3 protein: CASSSSFGPRPSYNEQFF
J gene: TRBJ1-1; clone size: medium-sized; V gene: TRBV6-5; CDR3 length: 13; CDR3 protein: CASRPHKGTEAFF
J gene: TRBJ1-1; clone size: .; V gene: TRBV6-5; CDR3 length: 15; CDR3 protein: CASSYASRPNTEAFF
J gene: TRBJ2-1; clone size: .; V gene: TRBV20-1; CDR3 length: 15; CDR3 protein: CSASHSGGSYNEQFF
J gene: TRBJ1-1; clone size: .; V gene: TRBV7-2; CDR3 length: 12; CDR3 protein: CASSLDLGEAFF
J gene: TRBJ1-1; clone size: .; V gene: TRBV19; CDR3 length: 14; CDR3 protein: CASIAGPGNTEAFF
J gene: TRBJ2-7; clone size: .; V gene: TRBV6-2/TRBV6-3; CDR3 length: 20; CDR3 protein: CASSLSPTLAGGPYGYEQYF
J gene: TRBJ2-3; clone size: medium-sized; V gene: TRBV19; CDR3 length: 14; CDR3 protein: CASSTSENADTQYF
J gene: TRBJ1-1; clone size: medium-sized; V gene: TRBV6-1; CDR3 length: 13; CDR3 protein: CASSETPNTEAFF
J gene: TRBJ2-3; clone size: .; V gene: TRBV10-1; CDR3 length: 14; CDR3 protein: CASSVRGNTDTQYF
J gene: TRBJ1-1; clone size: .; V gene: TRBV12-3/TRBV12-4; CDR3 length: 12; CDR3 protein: CASNGGYTEAFF
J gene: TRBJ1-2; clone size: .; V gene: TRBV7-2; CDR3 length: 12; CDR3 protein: CASSLEGFGYTF
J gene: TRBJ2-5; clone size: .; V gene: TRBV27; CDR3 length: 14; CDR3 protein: CASSLFAGGETQYF
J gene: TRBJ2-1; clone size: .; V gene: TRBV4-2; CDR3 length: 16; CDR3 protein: CASSQDRTSTHNEQFF
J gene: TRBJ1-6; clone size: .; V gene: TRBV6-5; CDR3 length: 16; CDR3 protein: CASSNANNLYNSPLHF
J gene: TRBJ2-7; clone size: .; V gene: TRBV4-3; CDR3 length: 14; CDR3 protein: CASSPWTSAIEQYF
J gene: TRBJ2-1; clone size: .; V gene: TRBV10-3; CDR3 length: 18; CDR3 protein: CAIRGSLGTSGDYNEQFF
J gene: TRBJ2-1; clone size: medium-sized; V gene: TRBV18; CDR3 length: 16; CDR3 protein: CASSPPGGSSYNEQFF
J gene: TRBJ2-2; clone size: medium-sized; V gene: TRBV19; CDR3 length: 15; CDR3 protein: CASSIPLLHTGELFF
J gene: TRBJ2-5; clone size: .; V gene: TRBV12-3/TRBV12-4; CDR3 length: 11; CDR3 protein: CASSSGVTQYF
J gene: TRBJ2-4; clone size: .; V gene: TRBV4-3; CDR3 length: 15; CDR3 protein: CASSQEYRAQNIQYF
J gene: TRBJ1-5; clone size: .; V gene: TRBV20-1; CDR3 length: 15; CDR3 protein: CSARDSRTPSQPQHF
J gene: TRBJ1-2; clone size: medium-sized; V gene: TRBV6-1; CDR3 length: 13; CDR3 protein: CASSEDRPYGYTF
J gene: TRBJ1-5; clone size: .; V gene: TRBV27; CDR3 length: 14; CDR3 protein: CASSLKALGQPQHF
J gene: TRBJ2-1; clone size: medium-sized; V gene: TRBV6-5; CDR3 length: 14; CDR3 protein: CASSPGTGFNEQFF
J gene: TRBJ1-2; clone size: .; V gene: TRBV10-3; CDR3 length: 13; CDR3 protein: CAISGEGRMSYTF
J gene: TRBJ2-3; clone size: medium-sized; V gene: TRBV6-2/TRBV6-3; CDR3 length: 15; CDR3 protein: CASSLSMTSTDTQYF
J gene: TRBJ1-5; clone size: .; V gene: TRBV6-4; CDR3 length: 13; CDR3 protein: CASRRDRGQAQHF
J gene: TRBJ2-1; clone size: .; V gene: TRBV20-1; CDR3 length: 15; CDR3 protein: CSAGSAGESYNEQFF
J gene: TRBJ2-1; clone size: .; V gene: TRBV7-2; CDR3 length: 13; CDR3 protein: CASSADTNNEQFF